This T cell receptor beta chain was observed in a study of cytotoxic CD8 clonotypes in ibrutinib-treated CLL. As for the study in general: Results showed 25 or so partial and 2 complete responses; following median roughly 68 months, 14 remained remitted, roughly 12 advanced.

This table comes from immunoSEQ multiplex PCR, and its TCRdb copy is limited to in-frame clones, with some not included. The sample lists some 130,000 clones; 75% to 90% were seen once. Notes on the study in general: At progression, clonality fell back toward baseline after rising at ibrutinib response.

The V segment lost 5 bases and the J segment 3 bases; nucleotides outside the gene matches: 1. The germline gives CDR1 SGHVS, CDR2 FQNEAQ. This CDR3 has 12 amino acids. Comment on this clone: The target antigen is unknown.

The authors obtained approximately 2.1 micrograms of genomic DNA from cryopreserved PBMCs for TCR beta libraries. This chain links TRBV7-8 with TRBJ2-7, with TRBD1 matching 7 bases. The specimen comprised PBMCs, sampled after 24 months of ibrutinib treatment. This sequence originates from a human donor with chronic lymphocytic leukemia. The CDR3, as DNA: TGTGCCAGCAGCCCAGGGGGCTACGAGCAGTACTTC. Translating gives CASSPGGYEQYF.